This T cell receptor beta chain was sequenced in a study of control samples from healthy donors and cancer patients. This table comes from immunoSEQ multiplex PCR, and its TCRdb copy is limited to in-frame clones, with some not included. The sample carries some 120,000 clones, 85% to 95% recorded once. V was cut by 6 bases and J by 5 bases, with 20 bases left in between. CDR1 is MNHEY, CDR2 SVGAGI, per germline. The CDR3 has 15 residues. The sequence derives from a man older than 75 with head and neck cancer. The sequencing sample was made of PBMCs. The chain uses TRBV6-5 and TRBJ2-7; D is possibly TRBD2 (6 bases). The CDR3 bases are TGTGCCAGCAGCCGAGGACGGGGAGGAGGTAACGAGCAGTACTTC. It specifies CASSRGRGGGNEQYF.